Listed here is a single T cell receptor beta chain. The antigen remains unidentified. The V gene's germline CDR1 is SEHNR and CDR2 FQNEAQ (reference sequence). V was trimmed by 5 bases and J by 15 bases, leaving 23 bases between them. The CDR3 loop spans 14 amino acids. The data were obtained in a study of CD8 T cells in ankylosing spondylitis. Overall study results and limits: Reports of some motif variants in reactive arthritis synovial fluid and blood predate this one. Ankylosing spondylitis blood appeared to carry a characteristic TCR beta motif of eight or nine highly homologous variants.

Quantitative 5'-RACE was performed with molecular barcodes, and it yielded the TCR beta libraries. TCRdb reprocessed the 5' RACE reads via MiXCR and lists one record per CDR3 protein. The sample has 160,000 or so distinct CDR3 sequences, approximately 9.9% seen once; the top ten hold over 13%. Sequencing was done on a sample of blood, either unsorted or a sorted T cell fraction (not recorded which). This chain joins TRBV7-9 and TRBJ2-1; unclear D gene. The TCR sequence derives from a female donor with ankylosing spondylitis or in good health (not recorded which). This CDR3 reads CASSPDLTRTTPFF. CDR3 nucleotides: TGTGCCAGCAGCCCAGACCTCACCCGGACCACACCGTTCTTC.